Following are 27 T cell receptor beta chains from one sample sequenced in a study of blood T cells in healthy people across ages. It was with a sample-barcoded 5' primer and a J-beta primer mix that a second PCR of about 6 to 12 cycles was run. One entry per CDR3 protein results from TCRdb running MiXCR on the 5' RACE reads. This sample has approximately 790,000 distinct CDR3 sequences, with around 62% found just once. The source material was blood. Receptors were obtained from a young man in good health.

This clonotype was counted once. This sequence joins TRBV20-1 and TRBJ2-3, with D possibly being TRBD1 (6 bases). V lost 6 bases to trimming and J lost 3 bases, with 16 bases between them. CDR1 DFQATT and CDR2 SNEGSKA come from the germline V gene (reference sequence). The CDR3 is made up of 14 amino acids. This chain's CDR3 is CSAPGHRRTDTQYF. For the CDR3, the DNA is TGCAGTGCCCCGGGACATCGGAGGACAGATACGCAGTATTTT.

The chain carries TRBV5-6 and TRBJ2-1; 7 bases are a match to TRBD2. Per germline, CDR1 SGHDT and CDR2 YYEEEE. V lost 3 bases and J lost 0; bases outside the gene matches: 6. The CDR3 consists of 16 residues. CDR3 region: CASSSRLAASYNEQFF. In DNA form, the CDR3 reads TGTGCCAGCAGCTCCCGACTAGCTGCCTCCTACAATGAGCAGTTCTTC. Looking up the rest from reference TRBV5-6 and TRBJ2-1 gives the full variable domain: DAGVTQSPTHLIKTRGQQVTLRCSPKSGHDTVSWYQQALGQGPQFIFQYYEEEERQRGNFPDRFSGHQFPNYSSELNVNALLLGDSALYLCASSSRLAASYNEQFFGPGTRLTVL.

This chain joins TRBV28 and TRBJ2-5; 9 nucleotides line up with TRBD2. The V gene's germline CDR1 is MDHEN and CDR2 SYDVKM. The length of the CDR3 is 15 residues. V was pared by 7 bases and J by 3 bases, with 9 bases of the junction left unmatched. In DNA form, the CDR3 reads TGTGCCAGCATTGGAGCGGGGGGAATCAAAGAGACCCAGTACTTC. This translates into CASIGAGGIKETQYF.

The chain has TRBV7-9 and TRBJ2-1; no reliable D call. V was pared by 1 base and J by 3 bases, with 7 bases between. The CDR3 totals 14 residues. Germline V CDR1 and CDR2: SEHNR, FQNEAQ (reference sequence). The CDR3 spells CASSLGTLYNEQFF. CDR3 bases: TGTGCCAGCAGCTTAGGGACCCTCTACAATGAGCAGTTCTTC.

The V and J genes are TRBV25-1 and TRBJ2-3, with D tentatively TRBD2 (5 bases). The length of the CDR3 is 12 residues. The V gene's germline CDR1 is MGHDK and CDR2 SYGVNS. V lost 5 bases, J lost 5 bases, and 8 bases lay in between. CDR3 in amino acids: CASSPGIDTQYF. Here the CDR3 DNA reads TGTGCCAGCAGTCCGGGGATAGATACGCAGTATTTT.

This chain links TRBV6-2 or TRBV6-3 with TRBJ1-5, with D uncertain. The germline gives CDR1 MNHEY, CDR2 SVGEGT. Trimming cost V 8 bases and J 0 bases, with 14 bases left between them. The CDR3 spans 15 residues. Here the CDR3 reads CASDPGVYSNQPQHF. CDR3 sequence (DNA): TGTGCCAGCGACCCGGGAGTATATAGCAATCAGCCCCAGCATTTT.

The chain recombines TRBV7-2 with TRBJ2-7; 14 positions match TRBD2. V lost 5 bases to trimming and J lost 4 bases; unmatched junction nucleotides: 4. The V gene's germline CDR1 is SGHTA and CDR2 FQGNSA. The CDR3 length is 15 residues. CDR3 sequence (DNA): TGTGCCAGCAGCGTGACTAGCGGGGGGGAGTACGAGCAGTACTTC. This sequence encodes CASSVTSGGEYEQYF.

This clonotype has just a few counts. This chain links TRBV27 with TRBJ2-7, with D possibly TRBD2 on 6 matching bases. Germline V gene data show CDR1 as MNHEY and CDR2 as SMNVEV (reference sequence). V was clipped by 10 bases and J by 5 bases, with 21 bases between them. This CDR3 has 14 residues. The CDR3: CATSRGLASNEQYF. The CDR3 region has the DNA TGTGCCACCTCAAGAGGGCTAGCGAGCAACGAGCAGTACTTC.

The chain is built from TRBV10-3 and TRBJ2-7; 8 bases match TRBD1. Losses at the gene ends were 1 base for V and 6 bases for J; bases not matched to a gene: 14. The CDR3 covers 17 residues. Looked up from germline, CDR1 is ENHRY and CDR2 is SYGVKD. Here the CDR3 reads CAISEFQGEDRESEQYF. CDR3 sequence (DNA): TGTGCCATCAGTGAGTTTCAAGGTGAGGACAGGGAAAGCGAGCAGTACTTC.

V gene TRBV7-9 combines with J gene TRBJ2-5, with TRBD2 matching over 9 bases. Germline trimming cut 8 bases from V and 3 bases from J; bases unmatched to any gene: 1. The CDR3 has 12 residues. Germline CDR1 is SEHNR and CDR2 is FQNEAQ (reference sequence). The CDR3 DNA is TGTGCCAGCGCTAGCGGGAAAGAGACCCAGTACTTC. Protein sequence: CASASGKETQYF.

A word on this clonotype: This may come from a read error, since a much larger clone is one base off. The chain links TRBV7-9 to TRBJ2-7, with 9 bases aligning to TRBD2. CDR1 SEHNR and CDR2 FQNEAQ come from the germline V gene (reference sequence). The CDR3 contains 15 residues. V dropped 1 base and J dropped 7; count of bases not matched to a gene: 8. CDR3 amino acids: CASSLGGGAYNEQYF. The CDR3 region has the DNA TGTGCCAGCAGCTTAGGCGGGGGGGCCTACAATGAGCAGTACTTC.

The chain uses TRBV7-8 and TRBJ2-5; D assignment may be TRBD1 or TRBD2 (6 bases each). The CDR3 covers 13 residues. The V gene lost 9 bases and the J gene lost 8 bases, with 19 bases spanning the gap. From germline, CDR1 is SGHVS and CDR2 FQNEAQ. The CDR3 coding sequence is TGTGCCAGTACCGACCTCTTGGGGGGCACCCAGTACTTC. Its protein is CASTDLLGGTQYF.

V is TRBV6-5 and J is TRBJ2-7, with 10 bases fitting TRBD1. The CDR3 extends over 15 amino acids. V shed 5 bases, J shed 1 base, and the junction held 5 bases outside the gene matches. Germline lookup yields CDR1 MNHEY and CDR2 SVGAGI. The CDR3 DNA reads TGTGCCAGCAGTCAGGGACAGGGGAGGTCCTACGAGCAGTACTTC. Translated, it gives CASSQGQGRSYEQYF.

The chain carries TRBV18 and TRBJ2-1; TRBD2 aligns across 9 bases. The J call is uncertain, as TRBJ2-7 better fits the DNA end. Germline V gene sequence: CDR1 KGHSH, CDR2 LQKENI. This CDR3 has 16 residues. CDR3 sequence: CASSPLSGGTDNEQYF. The CDR3 nucleotides are TGTGCCAGCTCACCACTAAGCGGGGGGACCGACAATGAGCAGTACTTC.

The chain recombines TRBV7-7 with TRBJ2-1, with D unresolved. Germline loops: CDR1 SSHAT, CDR2 FNYEAQ (reference sequence). CDR3 size: 15 residues. Trimming shortened V by 3 bases and J by 10 bases, and 19 bases separated the two germline ends. The CDR3 coding sequence is TGTGCCAGCAGCTTTGGTAGCAGAGAACTTACAGAGCAGTTCTTC. It is translated as CASSFGSRELTEQFF.

This clonotype was counted only a few times. The J gene is TRBJ2-1, the V gene TRBV3-1; 9 bases are a match to TRBD2. In germline, CDR1 is LGHDT, CDR2 YNNKEL (reference sequence). This CDR3 comprises 14 residues. V was pared by 3 bases and J by 10 bases, with 7 bases of the junction left unmatched. This CDR3 reads CASSHAGGRWEQFF. The CDR3 bases are TGTGCCAGCAGCCACGCGGGGGGGCGATGGGAGCAGTTCTTC.

This chain links TRBV10-3 with TRBJ2-5; D is uncertain. Germline-derived CDR1 and CDR2 are ENHRY and SYGVKD. V lost 3 bases, J lost 1 base, and 6 bases lay in between. This CDR3 is 13 amino acids long. The CDR3 DNA reads as TGTGCCATCAGTGAACGTCCCCAAGAGACCCAGTACTTC. Amino acids: CAISERPQETQYF.

This chain uses TRBV12-3 or TRBV12-4 with TRBJ1-2; D uncertain. The ends were cut back, 2 bases at V and 8 bases at J, with 6 bases in the middle. The CDR3 has 11 amino acids. The DNA for the CDR3 is TGTGCCAGCAGTTTAAAGGTCGGCTACACCTTC. Translating it yields CASSLKVGYTF.

The CDR3 nucleotides read TGCAGTGCTAAGATAGGGACAGCTAGCACAGATACGCAGTATTTT. Translation gives CSAKIGTASTDTQYF. The chain uses TRBV20-1 and TRBJ2-3; 7 bases agree with TRBD1. The CDR3 runs 15 residues. V was pared by 4 bases and J by 0 bases, with 7 bases of the junction left unmatched. CDR1 is DFQATT and CDR2 is SNEGSKA in the germline V gene (reference sequence).

The chain recombines TRBV29-1 with TRBJ2-1; no clear D gene. Germline V gene data show CDR1 as SQVTM and CDR2 as ANQGSEA. Trimming pared 3 bases from V and 2 bases from J, leaving 8 bases between. The CDR3 has 13 residues. This CDR3 is CSVEMVTYNEQFF. DNA for the CDR3: TGCAGCGTTGAGATGGTCACCTACAATGAGCAGTTCTTC.

The table lists this clonotype with a count of one. The chain carries TRBV30 and TRBJ2-3; D remains unclear. The CDR3 extends over 15 amino acids. In germline, CDR1 is GTSNPN, CDR2 SVGIG (reference sequence). V was shortened by 1 base and J by 2 bases, with 13 bases between the two germline ends. The CDR3: CAWSGDGSFTDTQYF. DNA of the CDR3: TGTGCCTGGAGTGGCGACGGATCTTTCACAGATACGCAGTATTTT.

V gene TRBV9 combines with J gene TRBJ2-6; the D gene is possibly TRBD2 (6 bases). This CDR3 region has 16 residues. V lost 1 base, J lost 1 base, and 9 bases lay in between. The germline V gene encodes CDR1 SGDLS and CDR2 YYNGEE. CDR3 DNA sequence: TGTGCCAGCAGCGTACTTGCGGGATCTGGGGCCAACGTCCTGACTTTC. This codes for CASSVLAGSGANVLTF.

The chain carries TRBV28 and TRBJ2-1, with 7 bases aligning to TRBD2. Germline V lookup: CDR1 MDHEN, CDR2 SYDVKM. V was pared by 3 bases and J by 6 bases, with 5 bases of the junction left unmatched. The CDR3 has 14 residues. CDR3 bases: TGTGCCAGCAGTTTGGGGCGGGGGACCAATGAGCAGTTCTTC. Its translation: CASSLGRGTNEQFF.

Worth noting for this clonotype: Sequence at one end of the junction differs from germline and may be a read error. The V call is TRBV7-7, the J call TRBJ2-2; possible D gene TRBD2, 5 bases. This CDR3 is built from 15 residues. Germline V gene lookup returns CDR1 SSHAT and CDR2 FNYEAQ (reference sequence). CDR3 amino acids: CASRRWAENTGELFF. CDR3 in DNA: TGTGCTAGCAGGAGGTGGGCAGAAAACACCGGGGAGCTGTTTTTT.

CDR3: CASSQEEQYF. CDR3 coding DNA: TGTGCCAGCAGCCAGGAGGAGCAGTACTTC. The chain recombines TRBV6-6 with TRBJ2-1; D is undetermined. The end of the DNA aligns better with TRBJ2-7, so the J call may be wrong. The CDR3 covers 10 residues. The V gene's germline CDR1 is MNHNY and CDR2 SVGAGI (reference sequence).

The chain's CDR3 is CASSQDWVGWQGYMDEQFF. The DNA for the CDR3 is TGTGCCAGCAGCCAAGATTGGGTTGGCTGGCAGGGATATATGGATGAGCAGTTCTTC. V and J are TRBV3-1 and TRBJ2-1; a possible D gene is TRBD1 (5 bases). The V end lost 0 bases, the J end lost 8 bases, and 26 bases lay between the germline ends. The CDR3 spans 19 residues. The V gene's germline CDR1 is LGHDT and CDR2 YNNKEL (reference sequence).

In DNA, the CDR3 is TGTGCCAGCAGCACCCAGGGGATTGGCTACAATGAGCAGTTCTTC. It translates to CASSTQGIGYNEQFF. The V call is TRBV7-9, the J call TRBJ2-1, with D maybe TRBD1 (6 bases). The germline gives CDR1 SEHNR, CDR2 FQNEAQ (reference sequence). Deletions cut 5 bases from V and 3 bases from J, with 14 bases between. There are 15 residues in the CDR3.